This note documents a single T cell receptor (beta chain) sequence. The table lists this clonotype with many counts. Its antigen is still unknown. Base qualities were left out, and no much larger clone turns up one base away. This was a case-control study nested in a cohort of healthcare workers in London, UK, who had nasopharyngeal swab PCR tests and blood samples taken every week. Healthcare workers were recruited during the week of the UK lockdown, between 23 and 31 March 2020, and followed weekly for up to about 15 weeks. Libraries were prepared through 5' RACE. Sequenced using a NextSeq 500. To correct for sequencing error and PCR bias, the TCR library protocol tagged individual cDNA molecules with unique molecular identifiers. Both TCR alpha and beta chains were sequenced, and tight co-correlation was observed between alpha and beta sequence abundances in each sample. The original methods were these. V gene, J gene and CDR3 annotation of TCR sequences was performed with Decombinator V4. Expanded TCRs were defined as changing significantly between any two time points under a Poisson model with p below 0.0001. TCR abundances were normalised to the total number of TCRs sequenced per sample and expressed as counts per million. VDJdb, accessed 1 November 2021, was searched for CMV, EBV and SARS-CoV-2 annotated TCRs, with TCRs annotated for multiple antigens excluded. Starting from the raw public reads, TCRdb applied fastp trimming at Q25, assembled clones with MiXCR and retained in-frame beta chains. Each entry is one CDR3 protein sequence, shown with its most common DNA and genes. These V and J calls derive from TCRdb rather than the authors' analysis. The sample yields some 80,000 distinct CDR3 sequences; roughly 5.3% were counted once. Of the sample, around 7.5% is held by the ten largest clones.

This sample was taken from a study of early T cells in non-severe SARS-CoV-2 infection (dated by TCRdb to the early 2020s). Study-level background: TCR sequencing used bulk RNA from unsorted whole blood, so alpha and beta chains could not be paired. Broader findings and caveats from the paper: VDJdb matching was skewed toward anti-spike CD8 responses and likely underestimated virus-specific expansions, missing private and CD4 specificities.

This clonotype was sampled from an adult who was a healthcare worker with PCR-confirmed SARS-CoV-2 infection or an uninfected control (not recorded which). This sample comprised whole blood, obtained at baseline.

The nucleotides read TGCAGTGCTAGAGATCTGGCCACTTCTGGCGTTGAGCAGTTCTTC. It encodes CSARDLATSGVEQFF. This receptor chain uses TRBV20-1 and TRBJ2-1, with no confident D gene call. The CDR3 has 15 amino acids, counting the end cysteine and phenylalanine. The entry retains the CDR3 DNA only, 45 bases that are in frame from base 1. Trimming costs V 0 bases and J 9 bases, and their ends lie 18 bases apart. CDR1 and CDR2, per the germline V gene (reference sequence), are DFQATT and SNEGSKA.